This T cell receptor (beta chain) was sequenced in a study of blood T cell repertoires in COVID-19. At the level of the study: Samples representing acute and convalescent COVID-19 were sourced from the United States, Italy and Spain. PBMCs, B-cell-depleted T cells, or T cells were the source of the cDNA or gDNA that made up the material.

The V segment lost 5 bases and the J segment 2 bases; nucleotides outside the gene matches: 10. The CDR3 is 16 residues long. The germline V gene has CDR1 SGHDT and CDR2 YYEEEE. Authors' methods: Nucleated cell counts were estimated from reference gene primer amplification. TCRdb's copy holds only in-frame clones and misses some; the assay was immunoSEQ multiplex PCR. V and J calls and clone size follow that table, whereas D and trimming were derived from the DNA. The sample has fewer than 85,000 clones; more than 75% are singletons. This TCR came from a human donor in a cohort sampled during active COVID-19. The chain uses TRBV5-6 and TRBJ2-7; TRBD1 matches 10 bases. The sample taken for sequencing was peripheral blood. CDR3 sequence (DNA): TGTGCCAGCAGACTCGGTTCCGGGACAGGGGCCTACGAGCAGTACTTC. Protein sequence: CASRLGSGTGAYEQYF.